This TCR beta chain was found in a study of CD8+ T cells in alopecia areata. For the study at large: The authors grafted skin from roughly 6-12-month-old C3H/HeJ donors with spontaneous alopecia onto roughly 6-10-week-old female C3H/HeJ mice. Notes on the study in general: TCR sharing across patients was less clear than in mice, possibly HLA-related.

On this clone: Antigen specificity is unknown. The gene names given are mouse names. With the read ending 4 residues before the CDR3 end, the germline J gene is used to fill in that end.

CDR1 and CDR2 from the germline V gene are NSHNY and SYGAGN. Trimming pared 3 bases from V and 0 bases from J, leaving 11 bases between. The CDR3 runs to 15 residues. Reverse transcription of extracted RNA yielded cDNA, which provided the sequencing template. TCRdb's copy holds only in-frame clones and misses some; the assay was immunoSEQ multiplex PCR. The sample was found to contain some 120,000 clones, and every one recurs. Specimen: lesional skin. The clonotype was recovered from a C3H/HeJ mouse with alopecia areata. The strain's MHC haplotype is H2-k. This chain uses TRBV13-1 with TRBJ2-3, with D maybe TRBD1 (5 bases). CDR3 residues: CASSGQGGSAETLYF. The CDR3 DNA, read in part, is TGTGCCAGCAGTGGCCAGGGTGGGAGTGCAGAA.